Following are 7 T cell receptor beta chains from one sample sequenced in a study of blood T cell repertoires in COVID-19. Sequencing was performed with immunoSEQ multiplex PCR; in TCRdb, only in-frame clones are kept and a portion is missing. In the table there are about 140,000 clones, 70% to 90% of which are singletons. Specimen: peripheral blood. Source of these receptors: a man over 45 with acute or convalescent COVID-19.

The DNA of the CDR3 is TGTGCCAGCAGCTTAGGACAGGAACCCTACTACGAGCAGTACTTC. This codes for CASSLGQEPYYEQYF. V gene TRBV11-3 combines with J gene TRBJ2-7; tentative D call: TRBD1 (6 bases). The CDR3 is 15 amino acids. Germline V CDR1 and CDR2: SGHNT, YENEEA. The V and J ends lost 1 base and 3 bases respectively, with 13 bases between them.

This chain links TRBV7-8 with TRBJ2-5; 11 nucleotides agree with TRBD2. The V segment lost 2 bases and the J segment 3 bases; nucleotides outside the gene matches: 8. The CDR3 loop spans 17 amino acids. CDR1 and CDR2 from the germline V gene are SGHVS and FQNEAQ. The CDR3 DNA sequence: TGTGCCAGCAGCTTAATAGGCACTAGCGGGGGAGAAGAGACCCAGTACTTC. This translates into CASSLIGTSGGEETQYF.

This clone was seen a single time. The chain combines TRBV3-1 (or the pseudogene TRBV3-2) with TRBJ1-5; D is unclear. Germline V gene data show CDR1 as LGHDT and CDR2 as YNNKEL (reference sequence). V lost 3 bases and J lost 3, with 12 bases in between. CDR3 length: 15 amino acids. The CDR3 DNA reads TGTGCCAGCAGCCAGGGTATAGCCTCCAATCAGCCCCAGCATTTT. Translated: CASSQGIASNQPQHF.

The chain recombines TRBV19 with TRBJ2-1; D unclear. The V and J ends lost 4 bases and 0 bases respectively, with 13 bases between them. Germline V gene lookup returns CDR1 LNHDA and CDR2 SQIVND (reference sequence). There are 16 residues in the CDR3. The CDR3 DNA is TGTGCCAGTAGTAAGAGCGCCTCGAGCTCCTACAATGAGCAGTTCTTC. Translated, it gives CASSKSASSSYNEQFF.

This chain connects TRBV7-9 to TRBJ1-6; no clear D gene. From germline, CDR1 is SEHNR and CDR2 FQNEAQ (reference sequence). The CDR3 length is 13 residues. Trimming pared 7 bases from V and 6 bases from J, leaving 10 bases between. CDR3 loop: CASTPGSNSPLHF. DNA of the CDR3: TGTGCCAGCACCCCGGGGAGTAATTCACCCCTCCACTTT.

The CDR3 sequence is CASSSPPTGPSNQPQHF. DNA of the CDR3: TGTGCCAGCAGCTCCCCCCCCACAGGGCCCAGCAATCAGCCCCAGCATTTT. The genes are TRBV7-2 and TRBJ1-5; possibly TRBD1 for D (6 bases). The CDR3 runs 17 residues. CDR1 is SGHTA, CDR2 FQGNSA, per germline. Trimming took off 4 bases at V and 1 base at J, with 17 bases between the two ends. The entire variable domain, with the rest obtained from reference TRBV7-2 and TRBJ1-5, is as follows: GAGVSQSPSNKVTEKGKDVELRCDPISGHTALYWYRQSLGQGLEFLIYFQGNSAPDKSGLPSDRFSAERTGGSVSTLTIQRTQQEDSAVYLCASSSPPTGPSNQPQHFGDGTRLSIL.

This clone was counted only a few times. The rearrangement joins TRBV2 to TRBJ1-5; D may be TRBD1 (6 bases). Germline CDR1 SNHLY, CDR2 FYNNEI. Trimming left V 6 bases short and J 7 bases short, with 16 bases between. The CDR3 has 14 residues. The chain's CDR3 is CASSPQGHGQPQHF. CDR3 nucleotide sequence: TGTGCCAGCAGCCCACAGGGCCATGGACAGCCCCAGCATTTT.